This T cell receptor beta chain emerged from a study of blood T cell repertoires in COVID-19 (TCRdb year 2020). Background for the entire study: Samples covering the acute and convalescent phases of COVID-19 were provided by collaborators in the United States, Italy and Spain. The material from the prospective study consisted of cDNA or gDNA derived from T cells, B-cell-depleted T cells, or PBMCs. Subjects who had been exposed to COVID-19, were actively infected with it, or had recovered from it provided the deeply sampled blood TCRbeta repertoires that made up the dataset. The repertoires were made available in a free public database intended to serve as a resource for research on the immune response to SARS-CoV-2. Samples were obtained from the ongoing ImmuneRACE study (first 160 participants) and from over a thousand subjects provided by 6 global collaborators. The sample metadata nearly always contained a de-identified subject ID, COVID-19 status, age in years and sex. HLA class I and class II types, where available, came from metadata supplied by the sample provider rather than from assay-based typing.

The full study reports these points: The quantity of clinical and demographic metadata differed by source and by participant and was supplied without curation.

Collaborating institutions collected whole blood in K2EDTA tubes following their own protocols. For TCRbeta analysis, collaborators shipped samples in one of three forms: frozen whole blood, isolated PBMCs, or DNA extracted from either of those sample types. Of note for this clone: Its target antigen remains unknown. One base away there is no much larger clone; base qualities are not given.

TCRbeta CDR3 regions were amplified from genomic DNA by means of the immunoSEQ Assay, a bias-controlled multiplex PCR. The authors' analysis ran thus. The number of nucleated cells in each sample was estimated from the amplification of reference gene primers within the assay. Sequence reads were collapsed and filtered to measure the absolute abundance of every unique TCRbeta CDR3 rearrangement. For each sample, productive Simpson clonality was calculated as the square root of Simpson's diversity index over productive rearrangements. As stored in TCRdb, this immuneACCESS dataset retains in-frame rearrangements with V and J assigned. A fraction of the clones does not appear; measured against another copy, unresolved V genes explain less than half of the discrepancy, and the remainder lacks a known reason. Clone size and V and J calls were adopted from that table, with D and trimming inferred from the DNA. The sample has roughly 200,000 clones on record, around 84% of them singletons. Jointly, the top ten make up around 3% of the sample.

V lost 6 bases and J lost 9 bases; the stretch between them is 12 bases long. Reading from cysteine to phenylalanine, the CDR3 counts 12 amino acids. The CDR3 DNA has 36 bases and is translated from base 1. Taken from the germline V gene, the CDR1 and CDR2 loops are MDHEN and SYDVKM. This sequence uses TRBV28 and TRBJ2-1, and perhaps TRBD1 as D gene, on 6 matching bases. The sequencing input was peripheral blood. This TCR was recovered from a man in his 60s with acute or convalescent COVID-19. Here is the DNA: TGTGCCAGCAGCTACAGGGTAGGTGAGCAGTTCTTC. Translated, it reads CASSYRVGEQFF.